This T cell receptor beta chain came from a study of shared clonotypes between healthy human individuals (dated by TCRdb to 2020 to 2022). For the wider study: The cohort comprised two women and a few men aged 18 to 49 years. For each donor, three plates each were used for CD4 naive and CD4 memory, two plates were used for CD8 naive, and one plate was used for CD8 memory. Blood TCR repertoires of five healthy adults were deeply sequenced to estimate repertoire size and the extent of clonotype sharing between individuals. Different laboratories and diverse techniques were used to prepare libraries and sequence TCR repertoires, to increase sequencing depth and limit assay-specific biases. Leukapheresis yielded between about 0.85 and 10 billion PBMCs per donor.

Using the deep immunoSEQ assay, TCR CDR3 regions were amplified from genomic DNA by multiplex PCR. Extracted genomic DNA from each cell subset was spread evenly across all wells of several immunoSEQ 96-well plates, with each plate serving as a replicate. For sorted subsets, approximately 190 ng of genomic DNA, equivalent to around 30,000 T cell genomes, went into each replicate PCR. Purified libraries were quantified with a Qubit 3.0 fluorometer, sized on a Bioanalyzer 2100, and re-quantified with the KAPA Library Quantification kit. Every immunoSEQ 96-well plate was sequenced on a separate single-read 150-cycle Illumina NextSeq 550 flow cell. The source study handled its data this way. Because the immunoSEQ output held only junctional sequences and lacked quality scores, the filtering could not match the filtering applied to full-length reads. Sequences were annotated with PyIR, a Python wrapper for IgBLAST v1.9, using IMGT germline references to assign V/J genes and CDR3. Reads with weak V/J assignments (E-value above 1e-6), missing CDR3, stop codons, out-of-frame junctions, or ambiguous translated residues were removed. V3J clonotypes were defined as sequences sharing the same inferred V gene, J gene, and CDR3 amino acid sequence. To compute the percentage overlap between repertoires, the number of shared unique clonotypes was divided by the size of the smaller repertoire. RTK rarefaction, the Chao1 estimator, and Recon v2.1 estimates of unobserved clonotypes were used to assess repertoire richness. For all TCRbeta clonotypes obtained by the gDNA method from four donors, generation probabilities were computed with OLGA. TCRdb limited this immuneACCESS table to in-frame rearrangements with V and J called. A share of clones is missing; checked studies link under half to unresolved V genes, and the rest is unexplained. The V and J calls and the clone size are those of that table, but D and trimming were determined from the DNA. Recorded for this sample are 330,000 or so clones; around 74% of them occurred a single time. Around a tenth of the sample is in the top ten clones.

Broader findings and caveats from the paper: Only blood was sampled, and tissue TCR repertoires likely differ from those in blood. Compared with non-shared clonotypes, the clonotypes found in all four sorted-subset donors had higher generation probabilities. Across a handful of donors, about 5% of naive CD4, roughly 3.5% of naive CD8, roughly 2.3% of memory CD4, and approximately 0.4% of memory CD8 clonotypes were shared. Even with the large sequencing depth, rarefaction of the sorted-subset datasets indicated that sequencing was incomplete. Naive subsets generally had larger estimated clonotype richness than memory subsets. Because the study included only a small number of donors, the genetic and exposure-history diversity represented was limited. Based on pairwise subsampling, the degree of clonotype sharing among donors was expected to be affected by sequencing depth.

This clone has just one count. The antigen it recognizes is unknown. No quality values exist for individual bases; no much larger clone is one base distant. The donors were healthy, HIV-negative adults with no recently reported acute infections or vaccinations. Only Caucasian adults living in Nashville, Tennessee, USA were represented among the donors. Magnetic negative selection was used to enrich CD4+ T cells, after which naive cells were positively selected on CD45RA and the negative fraction became the memory subset. Blood was obtained by leukapheresis, after which PBMCs were separated by Ficoll-Histopaque density gradient centrifugation and cryopreserved in liquid nitrogen vapor phase. Analytical flow cytometry was used to check the purity and quantity of each magnetically sorted T cell population. From each sorted fraction, genomic DNA was isolated and quantified by UV absorbance on a Nanodrop 2000c.

CDR3 length: 14 amino acids, cysteine to phenylalanine. The DNA shown is the 42-base CDR3, in frame from base 1. V loses 3 bases, J loses 3 bases, and the germline ends lie 11 bases apart. For CDR1 and CDR2, the germline V gene lists SGHRS and YFSETQ. This TCR was sampled from a man aged 25-45 years in good health. This chain joins TRBV5-1 to TRBJ2-3; confidence is insufficient to name the D gene. Sequencing used memory CD4+ T cells sorted from blood. The cell subset or site label for this specimen denotes: CD45RA-negative fraction. The sequenced DNA is TGCGCCAGCAGCTCACTTTCCCAGACAGATACGCAGTATTTT. Translated, this is CASSSLSQTDTQYF.